These 10 T cell receptor beta chains originate from one sample sequenced in a study of T-cell memory formation after mild COVID-19. TCRdb analysed the 5' RACE reads with MiXCR anew, one entry per CDR3 protein. The table includes around 250,000 distinct CDR3 sequences, 8% to 9.5% detected once. Specimen: PBMCs or a T cell subset sorted from them (not recorded which). The origin of the receptors is a man between 18 and 35 years old who had mild COVID-19 (a few samples of this study predate the infection). Cell type and time point are not known.

The sample holds a few counts of this clonotype. The chain combines TRBV5-1 with TRBJ1-5; D is ambiguous. Germline V gene data show CDR1 as SGHRS and CDR2 as YFSETQ. The CDR3 runs to 16 residues. The V end was cut by 4 bases, the J end by 5 bases, with 19 bases between. Here the CDR3 reads CASSRDPAGQDQPQHF. The CDR3, as DNA: TGCGCCAGCAGCCGGGATCCGGCGGGCCAAGATCAGCCCCAGCATTTT. The entire variable domain, with the rest obtained from reference TRBV5-1 and TRBJ1-5, is as follows: KAGVTQTPRYLIKTRGQQVTLSCSPISGHRSVSWYQQTPGQGLQFLFEYFSETQRNKGNFPGRFSGRQFSNSRSEMNVSTLELGDSALYLCASSRDPAGQDQPQHFGDGTRLSIL.

The chain is built from TRBV12-3 or TRBV12-4 and TRBJ1-1; D might be TRBD1 (6 bases). V was cut by 3 bases and J by 11 bases, with 19 bases left in between. The CDR3 contains 14 residues. CDR3 loop: CASSFSRGRNGAFF. The CDR3 DNA follows: TGTGCCAGCAGTTTCTCCCGGGGGCGAAATGGGGCTTTCTTT.

In nucleotides, the CDR3 is TGTGCCAGCAACACACTGAAGGGGACAGGGGCCGAGCAGTACGTC. It encodes CASNTLKGTGAEQYV. The chain is built from TRBV5-6 and TRBJ2-7; TRBD1 matches at 10 bases. Unmatched junction bases numbered 12, after V lost 6 bases and J lost 6 bases. Per germline, CDR1 SGHDT and CDR2 YYEEEE. The CDR3 is 15 residues long.

This clonotype has a handful of counts. CDR3 in amino acids: CASSEYSTRGQGAPWVQFF. In nucleotides, the CDR3 is TGTGCCAGCAGCGAATATAGTACTAGGGGACAGGGGGCCCCTTGGGTGCAGTTCTTC. V is TRBV6-1 and J is TRBJ2-1; TRBD1 aligns across 12 bases. The CDR3 totals 19 residues. Germline V gene sequence: CDR1 MNHNS, CDR2 SASEGT. V lost 6 bases to trimming and J lost 12 bases; unmatched junction nucleotides: 24.

This clonotype has a handful of counts. The CDR3 region has the DNA TGCGCCAGCAGCCTTCGACTAGCGGCAGATACGCAGTATTTT. As protein: CASSLRLAADTQYF. This rearrangement joins TRBV4-1 to TRBJ2-3; 9 bases agree with TRBD2. Germline CDR1 and CDR2: MGHRA and YSYEKL. The ends lost 4 bases at V and 4 bases at J; junction bases unmatched: 3. The CDR3 spans 14 residues.

CDR3 amino acids: CASSLVWLPTGELFF. The CDR3 DNA is TGTGCCAGCAGCTTAGTCTGGTTGCCCACCGGGGAGCTGTTTTTT. The chain has TRBV7-2 and TRBJ2-2; D unclear. V was trimmed by 1 base and J by 4 bases, leaving 10 bases between them. This CDR3 comprises 15 residues. CDR1 and CDR2 (germline): SGHTA, FQGNSA. The full variable domain, completed using reference TRBV7-2 and TRBJ2-2, is GAGVSQSPSNKVTEKGKDVELRCDPISGHTALYWYRQSLGQGLEFLIYFQGNSAPDKSGLPSDRFSAERTGGSVSTLTIQRTQQEDSAVYLCASSLVWLPTGELFFGEGSRLTVL.

This clonotype was picked up a small number of times. The chain employs TRBV6-1 and TRBJ2-3; D may correspond to TRBD1 or TRBD2 (6 bases each). There are 14 residues in the CDR3. Per germline, CDR1 MNHNS and CDR2 SASEGT. Trimming removed 2 bases from V and 2 bases from J, with 8 bases in between. The CDR3 loop reads CASSEWGATDTQYF. The CDR3 region has the DNA TGTGCCAGCAGTGAATGGGGGGCCACAGATACGCAGTATTTT.

V and J are TRBV6-2 or TRBV6-3 and TRBJ2-7; 9 nucleotides match TRBD1. CDR1 MNHEY and CDR2 SVGEGT come from the germline V gene. V was pared by 6 bases and J by 0 bases, with 6 bases of the junction left unmatched. CDR3 size: 15 residues. The CDR3 nucleotides read TGTGCCAGCAGACCGGGACAGGGAGGCTCCTACGAGCAGTACGTC. Amino acid sequence: CASRPGQGGSYEQYV.

This chain connects TRBV7-2 to TRBJ1-1; the D gene is possibly TRBD1 (6 bases). V was trimmed by 4 bases and J by 9 bases, leaving 12 bases between them. The CDR3 is 12 amino acids. Germline loops: CDR1 SGHTA, CDR2 FQGNSA. The CDR3 region is CASSSTRDKAFF. DNA of the CDR3: TGTGCCAGCAGCTCCACTCGGGACAAAGCTTTCTTT.

In its sample, this clonotype was seen a few times. This sequence joins TRBV7-6 and TRBJ1-6, with D perhaps matching TRBD1 (5 bases). This CDR3 has 16 residues. Trimming removed 0 bases from V and 10 bases from J, with 16 bases in between. CDR1 is SGHVS and CDR2 is FNYEAQ in the germline V gene. CDR3 sequence reads: CASSLAESGIRSPLHF. The CDR3 region has the DNA TGTGCCAGCAGCTTAGCGGAGTCAGGGATTCGGTCACCCCTCCACTTT. The complete variable domain, with remaining parts taken from reference TRBV7-6 and TRBJ1-6, reads GAGVSQSPRYKVTKRGQDVALRCDPISGHVSLYWYRQALGQGPEFLTYFNYEAQQDKSGLPNDRFSAERPEGSISTLTIQRTEQRDSAMYRCASSLAESGIRSPLHFGNGTRLTVT.